The 3 T cell receptor beta chains given below trace back to one sample, sequenced in a study of response to subunit inactivated influenza vaccine. TCRdb fed the RT-PCR reads into MiXCR, producing one record per CDR3 protein. This table holds some 600,000 distinct CDR3 sequences, 12% to 15% found once. This sample comprised PBMCs from blood, obtained around 15 days before vaccination. The receptors come from a man aged 45-65 years who received an inactivated influenza vaccine.

This clonotype was seen repeatedly, ten times or more. This chain links TRBV5-1 with TRBJ2-2; TRBD1 matches 7 bases. This CDR3 contains 16 residues. V lost 4 bases, J lost 2 bases, and 8 bases stayed unmatched. The germline V gene encodes CDR1 SGHRS and CDR2 YFSETQ. In DNA form, the CDR3 reads TGCGCCAGCAGCACCGGACAGGAAGGAAACACCGGGGAGCTGTTTTTT. Translation gives CASSTGQEGNTGELFF.

There are a few counts of this clonotype. The chain joins TRBV12-3 or TRBV12-4 to TRBJ2-3; 8 nucleotides agree with TRBD1. CDR3 length equals 13 residues. After removal of 5 bases from V and 4 bases from J, the junction contained 2 bases not matched to a gene. The chain's CDR3 is CASSDRGADTQYF. In DNA form, the CDR3 reads TGTGCCAGCAGTGACAGGGGCGCAGATACGCAGTATTTT.

This clonotype has a handful of counts. The chain uses TRBV6-2 or TRBV6-3 and TRBJ2-2; 8 bases align to TRBD2. Germline CDR1 is MNHEY and CDR2 is SVGEGT. V lost 7 bases and J lost 6; bases outside the gene matches: 10. The CDR3 is 15 residues long. This CDR3 reads CASKRSGRWAGELFF. CDR3 nucleotides: TGTGCCAGCAAAAGAAGCGGGAGATGGGCCGGGGAGCTGTTTTTT.